The rows below give T cell receptor beta chains drawn from one sample of a study of T cells after yellow fever vaccination. TCRdb used MiXCR to reprocess the 5' RACE reads, holding one entry per CDR3 protein. The sample includes 610,000 or so distinct CDR3 sequences, over 9% seen only once; the top ten take approximately 15%. Sequencing was performed on PBMCs, taken on the day of the yellow fever booster vaccination. The receptor set was obtained from a young man who received the YFV17D yellow fever vaccine. The CDR3 runs from the conserved cysteine through the conserved F or W. Each record gives: D gene, V gene, clone size, J gene, CDR3 protein, CDR3 DNA. D genes are given only for firm matches. Not every row has a clone size; where given, it reads once, few, many or a size class.

.	TRBV7-9	many	TRBJ2-5	CASTPFQIPETQYF	TGTGCCAGCACCCCATTTCAGATCCCAGAGACCCAGTACTTC
TRBD2	TRBV12-3/TRBV12-4	few	TRBJ2-7	CASSLRGLAGGPKGEQYF	TGTGCCAGCAGTTTAAGGGGGCTAGCGGGAGGGCCGAAGGGCGAGCAGTACTTC
.	TRBV12-3/TRBV12-4	many	TRBJ1-1	CASSFKVDTEAFF	TGTGCCAGCAGTTTTAAGGTGGACACTGAAGCTTTCTTT
.	TRBV12-3/TRBV12-4	few	TRBJ2-2	CASMKGVNTGELFF	TGTGCCAGCATGAAAGGGGTAAACACCGGGGAGCTGTTTTTT
.	TRBV6-2/TRBV6-3	.	TRBJ2-7	CASSYGPPRRGNEQYF	TGTGCCAGCAGTTACGGGCCGCCGAGACGCGGGAACGAGCAGTACTTC
TRBD2	TRBV6-2/TRBV6-3	few	TRBJ2-3	CASSYRPGTSGRALTDTQYF	TGTGCCAGCAGTTATCGGCCCGGGACTAGCGGGAGGGCCCTGACAGATACGCAGTATTTT
TRBD2	TRBV20-1	many	TRBJ2-7	CSARQGTSGSDEQYF	TGCAGTGCTAGACAGGGGACTAGCGGTAGCGACGAGCAGTACTTC
.	TRBV15	few	TRBJ2-6	CATSSSGSGANVLTF	TGTGCCACCAGCAGCTCGGGGTCTGGGGCCAACGTCCTGACTTTC
.	TRBV9	.	TRBJ2-1	CASSVAEGSYNEQFF	TGTGCCAGCAGCGTGGCGGAGGGCTCCTACAATGAGCAGTTCTTC
.	TRBV5-8	.	TRBJ2-3	CASIRQAWADTQYF	TGTGCCAGCATTCGACAAGCTTGGGCAGATACGCAGTATTTT
TRBD2	TRBV30	.	TRBJ2-1	CAWGLAGGNEQFF	TGTGCCTGGGGACTAGCGGGAGGAAATGAGCAGTTCTTC
.	TRBV11-2	.	TRBJ2-2	CASSLTVGPGELFF	TGTGCCAGCAGCCTCACCGTTGGACCCGGGGAGCTGTTTTTT
.	TRBV19	few	TRBJ2-1	CASLGSSYNEQFF	TGTGCCAGTCTCGGGAGCTCCTACAATGAGCAGTTCTTC
TRBD1	TRBV5-6	few	TRBJ2-2	CASLTGAGELFF	TGTGCCAGTCTCACAGGGGCCGGGGAGCTGTTTTTT
.	TRBV6-6	.	TRBJ1-3	CASSSYSGNTIYF	TGTGCCAGCAGTTCATACTCTGGAAACACCATATATTTT
TRBD1	TRBV7-2	few	TRBJ2-3	CASSGTGGVTQYF	TGTGCCAGCAGCGGGACAGGGGGTGTTACGCAGTATTTT
.	TRBV10-3	.	TRBJ2-2	CATTPDGTGELFF	TGTGCCACAACCCCTGACGGAACCGGGGAGCTGTTTTTT
.	TRBV13	few	TRBJ1-2	CASSRTGNGYTF	TGTGCCAGCAGTCGAACAGGGAATGGCTACACCTTC
.	TRBV16	few	TRBJ1-4	CASSPYGGRENEKLFF	TGTGCCAGCAGCCCCTATGGGGGCAGAGAAAATGAAAAACTGTTTTTT
.	TRBV2	.	TRBJ1-6	CASRGRSLDSPLHF	TGTGCCAGCCGGGGCCGGTCTCTCGATTCACCCCTCCACTTT
TRBD2	TRBV30	few	TRBJ2-7	CAWSGWVPREFNEQYF	TGTGCCTGGAGTGGCTGGGTCCCGCGGGAGTTCAACGAGCAGTACTTC
.	TRBV27	.	TRBJ2-1	CASSWYNEQFF	TGTGCCAGCAGTTGGTACAATGAGCAGTTCTTC